The rows below give T cell receptor beta chains drawn from one sample of a study of cytomegalovirus exposure and HLA in healthy donors. The method was immunoSEQ multiplex PCR; TCRdb's version includes in-frame clones alone and lacks a portion of them. Here the sample spans approximately 160,000 clones, 80% being singletons. The sample was PBMCs. The receptor source for this set is a man younger than 40 in good health and CMV-seropositive. Both conserved end residues are part of each CDR3. The D gene is left open where the match is weak. Clone size appears in some rows only: once, few, many, or a class for an expanded clone.

abundance: -; j_gene: TRBJ2-1; v_gene: TRBV4-1; d_gene: TRBD1; CDR3nt: TGCGCCAGCAGCCTCGGACAGGACGAATACAATGAGCAGTTCTTC; CDR3aa: CASSLGQDEYNEQFF
abundance: -; j_gene: TRBJ1-1; v_gene: TRBV19; d_gene: -; CDR3nt: TGTGCCAGTAGTATCAACAAGAACACTGAAGCTTTCTTT; CDR3aa: CASSINKNTEAFF
abundance: -; j_gene: TRBJ2-3; v_gene: TRBV5-1; d_gene: -; CDR3nt: TGCGCCAGCAGCTTGGTCCGGGGCACAGATACGCAGTATTTT; CDR3aa: CASSLVRGTDTQYF
abundance: -; j_gene: TRBJ1-2; v_gene: TRBV29-1; d_gene: TRBD1; CDR3nt: TGCAGCGTTGAAGATAATGTTTTGGGGGACAGGCCCAAATACCAAGGCTACACCTTC; CDR3aa: CSVEDNVLGDRPKYQGYTF
abundance: -; j_gene: TRBJ2-3; v_gene: TRBV4-3; d_gene: -; CDR3nt: TGCGCCAGCAGCCAAGAAGGACGGGGAGACACAGATACGCAGTATTTT; CDR3aa: CASSQEGRGDTDTQYF
abundance: few; j_gene: TRBJ1-2; v_gene: TRBV13; d_gene: -; CDR3nt: TGTGCCAGCAGCTTAGGAGGCCATCGACGGGGGGACTATGGCTACACCTTC; CDR3aa: CASSLGGHRRGDYGYTF
abundance: -; j_gene: TRBJ2-1; v_gene: TRBV6-6; d_gene: -; CDR3nt: TGTGCCAGCACCCCCCCTAGGGGCAATGAGCAGTTCTTC; CDR3aa: CASTPPRGNEQFF
abundance: -; j_gene: TRBJ1-5; v_gene: TRBV15; d_gene: -; CDR3nt: TGTGCCACCAGCAGAGATAGGACAGAGGGATCTCCCCAGCATTTT; CDR3aa: CATSRDRTEGSPQHF
abundance: -; j_gene: TRBJ1-1; v_gene: TRBV25-1; d_gene: TRBD1; CDR3nt: TGTGCCAGCAGTGAGACAGGGATGAACACTGAAGCTTTCTTT; CDR3aa: CASSETGMNTEAFF
abundance: -; j_gene: TRBJ2-7; v_gene: TRBV11-2; d_gene: -; CDR3nt: TGTGCCAGCAGCTTCGACTCTGGCTACGAGCAGTACTTC; CDR3aa: CASSFDSGYEQYF
abundance: -; j_gene: TRBJ2-1; v_gene: TRBV25-1; d_gene: -; CDR3nt: TGTGCCAGCAAATCGGGGAGCTCCTACAATGAGCAGTTCTTC; CDR3aa: CASKSGSSYNEQFF
abundance: -; j_gene: TRBJ1-1; v_gene: TRBV29-1; d_gene: -; CDR3nt: TGCAGCGTTGCACAAAAGAACACTGAAGCTTTCTTT; CDR3aa: CSVAQKNTEAFF
abundance: -; j_gene: TRBJ2-5; v_gene: TRBV14; d_gene: -; CDR3nt: TGTGCCAGCAGCCAAGATAGGAGCGGCCCGACGGAAGAGACCCAGTACTTC; CDR3aa: CASSQDRSGPTEETQYF
abundance: -; j_gene: TRBJ2-4; v_gene: TRBV7-9; d_gene: -; CDR3nt: TGTTCCAGCAGCCCAACGGAAAACATTCAGTACTTC; CDR3aa: CSSSPTENIQYF
abundance: -; j_gene: TRBJ2-1; v_gene: TRBV9; d_gene: TRBD2; CDR3nt: TGTGCCAGCAGCGCTATTACTAGCGTTAATGAGCAGTTCTTC; CDR3aa: CASSAITSVNEQFF
abundance: -; j_gene: TRBJ1-2; v_gene: TRBV11-1; d_gene: -; CDR3nt: TGTGCCAGCAGCGAGCGACAGCGCTATGGCTACACCTTC; CDR3aa: CASSERQRYGYTF
abundance: -; j_gene: TRBJ2-3; v_gene: TRBV12-5; d_gene: TRBD2; CDR3nt: TGTGCTAGTGGTTTGGCCCTAGCGGGGGGGCTCACAGATACGCAGTATTTT; CDR3aa: CASGLALAGGLTDTQYF
abundance: -; j_gene: TRBJ2-1; v_gene: TRBV2; d_gene: -; CDR3nt: TGTGCCAGCAGTGCCCTACAGGGTGCCAATGAGCAGTTCTTC; CDR3aa: CASSALQGANEQFF
abundance: -; j_gene: TRBJ1-5; v_gene: TRBV28; d_gene: TRBD1; CDR3nt: TGTGCCAGCAGTTTATCCCGGGACAGGGTAAGGCCCCAGCATTTT; CDR3aa: CASSLSRDRVRPQHF
abundance: -; j_gene: TRBJ1-6; v_gene: TRBV6-6; d_gene: TRBD1; CDR3nt: TGTGCCAGCAGTTACTCACAGGGGAAGGACTCACCCCTCCACTTT; CDR3aa: CASSYSQGKDSPLHF
abundance: -; j_gene: TRBJ2-7; v_gene: TRBV11-2; d_gene: TRBD2; CDR3nt: TGTGCCAGCAGCTCTAGGGGACTAGCGGGGGCCTACGAGCAGTACTTC; CDR3aa: CASSSRGLAGAYEQYF
abundance: -; j_gene: TRBJ2-1; v_gene: TRBV14; d_gene: TRBD2; CDR3nt: TGTGCCAGCAGCCAAGTGCGACTAGCGGGGCCGGGTGAGCAGTTCTTC; CDR3aa: CASSQVRLAGPGEQFF
abundance: -; j_gene: TRBJ1-5; v_gene: TRBV2; d_gene: -; CDR3nt: TGTGCCAGCAGTAATGAGGTTCAGCCCCAGCATTTT; CDR3aa: CASSNEVQPQHF
abundance: -; j_gene: TRBJ2-7; v_gene: TRBV6-5; d_gene: -; CDR3nt: TGTGCCAGCAGGGACAACAGGTTCTACGAGCAGTACTTC; CDR3aa: CASRDNRFYEQYF
abundance: -; j_gene: TRBJ2-3; v_gene: TRBV9; d_gene: -; CDR3nt: TGTGCCAGCAGCGTAGAAGGTGACAGTAGCACAGATACGCAGTATTTT; CDR3aa: CASSVEGDSSTDTQYF
abundance: few; j_gene: TRBJ2-2; v_gene: TRBV6-5; d_gene: TRBD1; CDR3nt: TGTGCCAGCAGTTACGGGGGACAGGGGTGGACCGGGGAGCTGTTTTTT; CDR3aa: CASSYGGQGWTGELFF
abundance: few; j_gene: TRBJ2-6; v_gene: TRBV15; d_gene: -; CDR3nt: TGTGCCACCAGCAGAGACCGCTCTGGGGCCAACGTCCTGACTTTC; CDR3aa: CATSRDRSGANVLTF
abundance: -; j_gene: TRBJ2-2; v_gene: TRBV4-1; d_gene: TRBD1; CDR3nt: TGCGCCAGCAGAGACAGGGGCACCGGGGAGCTGTTTTTT; CDR3aa: CASRDRGTGELFF
abundance: -; j_gene: TRBJ1-3; v_gene: TRBV7-9; d_gene: -; CDR3nt: TGTGCCAGCAGCTTATCGTCCCAGTTGGCTCCGTCTGGAAACACCATATATTTT; CDR3aa: CASSLSSQLAPSGNTIYF
abundance: few; j_gene: TRBJ1-1; v_gene: TRBV19; d_gene: TRBD1; CDR3nt: TGTGCCAGTAGTATCCCGACAGGGTCGGTGAACACTGAAGCTTTCTTT; CDR3aa: CASSIPTGSVNTEAFF
abundance: -; j_gene: TRBJ2-7; v_gene: TRBV2; d_gene: -; CDR3nt: TGTGCCAGCACCGGACAGAGTTACGAGCAGTACTTC; CDR3aa: CASTGQSYEQYF
abundance: -; j_gene: TRBJ2-7; v_gene: TRBV7-8; d_gene: -; CDR3nt: TGTGCCAGCAGCTGGGGCAGGATCGACGAGCAGTACTTC; CDR3aa: CASSWGRIDEQYF
abundance: -; j_gene: TRBJ2-3; v_gene: TRBV9; d_gene: TRBD1; CDR3nt: TGTGCCAGCAGCGGCCCTCGGGACAGGGGATACACCGCTTTGGGAGATACGCAGTATTTT; CDR3aa: CASSGPRDRGYTALGDTQYF
abundance: -; j_gene: TRBJ1-2; v_gene: TRBV5-1; d_gene: TRBD1; CDR3nt: TGCGCCAGCAGTTGGGACAGAGCTAACTATGGCTACACCTTC; CDR3aa: CASSWDRANYGYTF
abundance: few; j_gene: TRBJ1-1; v_gene: TRBV4-1; d_gene: TRBD1; CDR3nt: TGCGCCAGCAGCCTATACGGGGGACAGGGGAACACTGAAGCTTTCTTT; CDR3aa: CASSLYGGQGNTEAFF
abundance: -; j_gene: TRBJ1-2; v_gene: TRBV28; d_gene: TRBD1; CDR3nt: TGTGCCAGCAGTGAACAGGGGAGGAGTAACTATGGCTACACCTTC; CDR3aa: CASSEQGRSNYGYTF
abundance: -; j_gene: TRBJ1-2; v_gene: TRBV2; d_gene: -; CDR3nt: TGTGCCAGCAGTGAAGATTGGGCCTATGGCTACACCTTC; CDR3aa: CASSEDWAYGYTF
abundance: -; j_gene: TRBJ1-2; v_gene: TRBV28; d_gene: -; CDR3nt: TGTGCCAGCAGTCTACCACGACACCCCTATGGCTACACCTTC; CDR3aa: CASSLPRHPYGYTF
abundance: -; j_gene: TRBJ1-4; v_gene: TRBV28; d_gene: TRBD1; CDR3nt: TGTGCCAGCAGGGGGACAGAGGGTACTAATGAAAAACTGTTTTTT; CDR3aa: CASRGTEGTNEKLFF
abundance: -; j_gene: TRBJ2-3; v_gene: TRBV2; d_gene: TRBD2; CDR3nt: TGTGCCAGCAGGATCCAGCGGGAGCGCACAGATACGCAGTATTTT; CDR3aa: CASRIQRERTDTQYF
abundance: -; j_gene: TRBJ2-7; v_gene: TRBV5-1; d_gene: -; CDR3nt: TGCGCCAGCAGCTTGAGCAGGGCGTACTCCTACGAGCAGTACTTC; CDR3aa: CASSLSRAYSYEQYF
abundance: -; j_gene: TRBJ2-1; v_gene: TRBV6-4; d_gene: TRBD1; CDR3nt: TGTGCCAGCGGACAGGGTCCTTACAATGAGCAGTTCTTC; CDR3aa: CASGQGPYNEQFF
abundance: -; j_gene: TRBJ2-1; v_gene: TRBV11-2; d_gene: TRBD1; CDR3nt: TGTGCCAGCAGCTTAGACTACAGGGGGCGAGACAATGAGCAGTTCTTC; CDR3aa: CASSLDYRGRDNEQFF
abundance: -; j_gene: TRBJ2-3; v_gene: TRBV5-1; d_gene: TRBD2; CDR3nt: TGCGCCAGCAGCGCTATCACTAGCGGAAGCACAGATACGCAGTATTTT; CDR3aa: CASSAITSGSTDTQYF
abundance: few; j_gene: TRBJ2-7; v_gene: TRBV5-1; d_gene: -; CDR3nt: TGCGCCAGCAGCTTGGGGCCAACCTACGAGCAGTACTTC; CDR3aa: CASSLGPTYEQYF
abundance: -; j_gene: TRBJ2-1; v_gene: TRBV5-1; d_gene: -; CDR3nt: TGCGCCAGCAGCTACCCCGGGCGGGACGTCTCCTACAATGAGCAGTTCTTC; CDR3aa: CASSYPGRDVSYNEQFF
abundance: -; j_gene: TRBJ2-2; v_gene: TRBV5-8; d_gene: TRBD2; CDR3nt: TGTGCCAGCAGCTTGGGGACTAGCGGGAGAGCGAACACCGGGGAGCTGTTTTTT; CDR3aa: CASSLGTSGRANTGELFF
abundance: -; j_gene: TRBJ2-1; v_gene: TRBV9; d_gene: TRBD2; CDR3nt: TGTGCCAGCAGCGTAGATCCTAGCGGGATGAGTTCCTACAATGAGCAGTTCTTC; CDR3aa: CASSVDPSGMSSYNEQFF
abundance: -; j_gene: TRBJ2-1; v_gene: TRBV9; d_gene: -; CDR3nt: TGTGCCAGGAGAGCGCGGATACTGAGCTCCTACAATGAGCAGTTCTTC; CDR3aa: CARRARILSSYNEQFF
abundance: -; j_gene: TRBJ1-1; v_gene: TRBV28; d_gene: -; CDR3nt: TGTGCCAGCAGTTTCTCTAGTGGGGCTTTCTTT; CDR3aa: CASSFSSGAFF
abundance: once; j_gene: TRBJ2-1; v_gene: TRBV7-2; d_gene: -; CDR3nt: TGTGCCAGCAGTTCCCACCAGGTTGGTGGGCGGTTCTTC; CDR3aa: CASSSHQVGGRFF
abundance: -; j_gene: TRBJ1-2; v_gene: TRBV4-1; d_gene: -; CDR3nt: TGCGCCAGCAGCCGCCGGGCGGGACGGTCCTATGGCTACACCTTC; CDR3aa: CASSRRAGRSYGYTF
abundance: -; j_gene: TRBJ2-5; v_gene: TRBV29-1; d_gene: TRBD2; CDR3nt: TGCAGCTTTTATCCCCAGCGGGAGACAGAGACCCAGTACTTC; CDR3aa: CSFYPQRETETQYF
abundance: -; j_gene: TRBJ2-7; v_gene: TRBV27; d_gene: -; CDR3nt: TGTGCCAGCTCCCGGCAGGGGTCCCTGGGGCAGTACTTC; CDR3aa: CASSRQGSLGQYF
abundance: -; j_gene: TRBJ1-1; v_gene: TRBV9; d_gene: -; CDR3nt: TGTGCCAGCAGCGTAGGAGGGAAGGGCACTGAAGCTTTCTTT; CDR3aa: CASSVGGKGTEAFF